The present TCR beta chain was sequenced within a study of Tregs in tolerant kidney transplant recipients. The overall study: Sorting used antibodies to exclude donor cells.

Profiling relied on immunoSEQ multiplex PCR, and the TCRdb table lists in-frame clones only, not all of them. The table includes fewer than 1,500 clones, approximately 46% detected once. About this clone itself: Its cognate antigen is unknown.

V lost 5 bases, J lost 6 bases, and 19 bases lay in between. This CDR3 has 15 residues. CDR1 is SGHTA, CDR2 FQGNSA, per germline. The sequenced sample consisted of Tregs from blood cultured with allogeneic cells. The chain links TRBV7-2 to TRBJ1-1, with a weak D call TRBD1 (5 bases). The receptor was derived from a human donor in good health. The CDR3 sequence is CASSPRGDGVAEAFF. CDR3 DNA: TGTGCCAGCAGCCCCCGGGGCGACGGGGTCGCTGAAGCTTTCTTT.